A selection of T cell receptor beta chains follows, all from one sample in a study of human T cells and chemical hapten exposure. TCRdb reprocessed the RACE reads via MiXCR and lists one record per CDR3 protein. The sample records around 250,000 distinct CDR3 sequences, 7.5% to 10% being singletons. The sequencing used whole blood, collected in connection with sensitization to the hapten diphenylcyclopropenone (DPC). These receptors were obtained from a woman between 35 and 50 years old with alopecia areata. Some clones in this sample may be carry-over from other donors' samples. Both conserved end residues are part of each CDR3. D genes are given only for firm matches. For some rows the clone size is stated as once, few or many, or as a class when expanded; others skip it.

>NA|many|TRBJ2-5|TRBV18
TGTGCCAGCTCACCAACGACTTCTCTAGCTAGTGAGACCCAGTACTTC
CASSPTTSLASETQYF
>NA|NA|TRBJ2-5|TRBV7-7
TGTGCTAGCAGCTTAGGGAGGACTTTCCAAGAGACCCAGTACTTC
CASSLGRTFQETQYF
>TRBD2|few|TRBJ2-1|TRBV5-1
TGCGCCAGCAGCTTGGGAGCGGGAAACGACAATGAGCAGTTCTTC
CASSLGAGNDNEQFF
>NA|NA|TRBJ2-3|TRBV2
TGTGCCAGCATCCCCGACTCCTTTCGGCGAGATACGCAGTATTTT
CASIPDSFRRDTQYF
>NA|NA|TRBJ1-5|TRBV20-1
TGCAGTGCCCGAGCGGAGTACAATCAGCCCCAGCATTTT
CSARAEYNQPQHF
>NA|NA|TRBJ2-1|TRBV6-2/TRBV6-3
TGTGCCAGCAGTTGGGTGGAGGCCACCTACAATGAGCAGTTCTTC
CASSWVEATYNEQFF
>NA|few|TRBJ2-7|TRBV9
TGTGCCAGCAGCGTTGAACAGGGCAACGAGCAGTACTTC
CASSVEQGNEQYF
>TRBD2|NA|TRBJ2-1|TRBV14
TGTGCCAGCAGCCAGACTAGCGGGGCAAATGAGCAGTTCTTC
CASSQTSGANEQFF
>NA|NA|TRBJ1-2|TRBV20-1
TGCAGTGCTAGGGGTGCAGGACCGGGCGGGGACTATGGCTACACCTTC
CSARGAGPGGDYGYTF
>TRBD2|many|TRBJ2-5|TRBV12-3/TRBV12-4
TGTGCCAGCAGTTTAGCGGGAGGGGAGGAGACCCAGTACTTC
CASSLAGGEETQYF
>NA|NA|TRBJ1-2|TRBV5-6
TGTGCCAGCACCACCGGTGGGGGAGTTAACTATGGCTACACCTTC
CASTTGGGVNYGYTF
>TRBD2|many|TRBJ2-7|TRBV28
TGTGCCAGCAGTCAACAGACTAGCGGGAGCTACGAGCAGTACTTC
CASSQQTSGSYEQYF
>NA|NA|TRBJ2-7|TRBV12-3/TRBV12-4
TGTGCCAGCAGTTTAGGGGAGGAGACCTACGGGCAGTACTTC
CASSLGEETYGQYF
>NA|NA|TRBJ1-4|TRBV28
TGTGCCAGCAGTCCGGGACCGGAGACTAATGAAAAACTGTTTTTT
CASSPGPETNEKLFF
>NA|few|TRBJ1-3|TRBV21-1
TGTGCCAGCAGCCAAAACCTGGGGGGGACATGCGGAAGCCTATCTGGAAACACCATATATTTT
CASSQNLGGTCGSLSGNTIYF
>TRBD2|NA|TRBJ2-7|TRBV13
TGTGCCAGCAGGTCCTCCCTAGCGGGAGGGCCCTCCTACGAGCAGTACTTC
CASRSSLAGGPSYEQYF
>NA|NA|TRBJ1-2|TRBV27
TGTGCCAGCAGTTTAAACGGACCTTATGGCTACACCTTC
CASSLNGPYGYTF
>NA|few|TRBJ2-7|TRBV10-3
TGTGCCATCACCCGTTCCACGGGGGAGCAGTACTTC
CAITRSTGEQYF
>NA|NA|TRBJ1-5|TRBV6-5
TGTGCCAGTTGGGGCGGCCTCAATCAGCCCCAGCATTTT
CASWGGLNQPQHF
>NA|NA|TRBJ2-1|TRBV6-1
TGTGCCAGCAGTGAAACCAACCCAATCTACAATGAGCAGTTCTTC
CASSETNPIYNEQFF
>NA|few|TRBJ2-7|TRBV5-5
TGTGCCAGCAGCCGCCCCCCTGGACAGAAGTACTTC
CASSRPPGQKYF
>NA|NA|TRBJ2-7|TRBV9
TGTGCCAGCAGCCTCATAGAAACTGACAAACCGTACGAGCAGTACTTC
CASSLIETDKPYEQYF
>NA|many|TRBJ2-3|TRBV28
TGTGCCAGCAGTCTCTTACAGGGAGATACGCAGTATTTT
CASSLLQGDTQYF
>NA|NA|TRBJ1-2|TRBV3-1
TGTGCCAGCAGCCATGGAACCGCCGGTGGCTACACCTTC
CASSHGTAGGYTF
>NA|NA|TRBJ1-1|TRBV7-2
TGTGCCAGCAACTCACGAGGAGTCATGAACACTGAAGCTTTCTTT
CASNSRGVMNTEAFF
>TRBD2|few|TRBJ2-3|TRBV7-8
TGTGCCAGCAGCTTTTCCCCACGGGAGGTTCGGACAGATACGCAGTATTTT
CASSFSPREVRTDTQYF
>NA|NA|TRBJ2-5|TRBV28
TGTGCCAGCAGTTCCTCCGGGCCTCAAGAGACCCAGTACTTC
CASSSSGPQETQYF
>NA|few|TRBJ1-2|TRBV12-3/TRBV12-4
TGTGCCAGCAGGGACAGCCACTCCTATGGCTACACCTTC
CASRDSHSYGYTF
>NA|NA|TRBJ1-1|TRBV29-1
TGCAGCGTTGGAAGTCGACAGTCTTTGAACACTGAAGCTTTCTTT
CSVGSRQSLNTEAFF
>NA|NA|TRBJ2-7|TRBV4-2
TGTGCCAGCAGCCAAGATGGAGGGGCCGACGAGCAGTACTTC
CASSQDGGADEQYF
>NA|few|TRBJ2-3|TRBV7-2
TGTGCCAGCAGCTTAGATGTCGATACGCAGTATTTT
CASSLDVDTQYF
>TRBD2|NA|TRBJ2-1|TRBV5-1
TGCGCCAGCAGCTTTAGCGGGACCTACGTATATGAGCAGTTCTTC
CASSFSGTYVYEQFF
>NA|few|TRBJ2-2|TRBV2
TGTGCCAGCAACAGGGACGGTGGCACCGGGGAGCTGTTTTTT
CASNRDGGTGELFF